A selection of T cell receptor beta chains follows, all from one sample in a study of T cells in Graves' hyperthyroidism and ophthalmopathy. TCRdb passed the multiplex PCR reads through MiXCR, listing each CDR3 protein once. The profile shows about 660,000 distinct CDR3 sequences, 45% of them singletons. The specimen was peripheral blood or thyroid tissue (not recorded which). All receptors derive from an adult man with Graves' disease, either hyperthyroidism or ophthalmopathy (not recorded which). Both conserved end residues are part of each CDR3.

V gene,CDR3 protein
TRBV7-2,CASSMDSSGSTGNTIYF
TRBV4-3,CASSPQSLNQPQHF
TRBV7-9,CASSYPGLVETQYF
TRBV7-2,CASSAGLAGAETQYF
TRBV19,CASSMVTGGSEKLFF
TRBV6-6,CASSYGTGVGYTF
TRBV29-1,CSVAGRGDYGYTF
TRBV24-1,CATSDAGRNQPQHF
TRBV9,CASSARDSSYNSPLHF
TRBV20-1,CSASGPYSGTQETQYF
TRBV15,CATSDPTENTEAFF
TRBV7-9,CASSQGLSGTEAFF
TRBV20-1,CSASTGVESNQPQHF
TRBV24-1,CATSEGTGGNRQPQHF
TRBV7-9,CASSWGTSGSGYVTGELFF
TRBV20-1,CSARAPGQGPETQYF
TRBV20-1,CSARPGTGPTEVFF
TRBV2,CASSEDVVNAEAFF
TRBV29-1,CSVEQTGTYGYTF
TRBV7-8,CASSLGGTLSYEQYF
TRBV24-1,CATSEPGTRNTIYF
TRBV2,CATRSGRGQPQHF
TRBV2,CASSQDRGGGYTF
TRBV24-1,CARGWGTDGYEQYF
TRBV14,CASSQTPGLTGSPLHF
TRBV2,CASKLGRGRTSLHF
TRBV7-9,CASRGSGATNEKLFF
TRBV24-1,CATSDPGSNQPQHF
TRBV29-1,CSVSGGTPYEQYF
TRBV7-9,CASSRQGVKETQYF
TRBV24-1,CATSDATRRALTDTQYF
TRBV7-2,CASSQDGTSGVETQYF
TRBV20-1,CSASPGLASYEQYF
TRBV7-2,CASSPHEEQYF
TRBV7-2,CASSLVPGAEYEQYF
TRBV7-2,CASSLGGPYSQPQHF
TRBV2,CASSSSGNTLFF